Listed below are T cell receptor beta chains from one sample, sequenced in a study of spatial heterogeneity in lung cancer. One entry per CDR3 protein results from TCRdb running MiXCR on the 5' RACE reads. Here the sample spans about 94,000 distinct CDR3 sequences, around 19% being singletons. The starting material was PBMCs, obtained at follow-up. All receptors derive from a male donor with early-stage non-small cell lung cancer. Each CDR3 is given with its conserved first and last residue. The D gene is left open where the match is weak. Clone size is not always given. Where it is, it says once, few, many or a class for expanded clones.

v_call	d_call	clone_size	j_call	cdr3_aa	cdr3_nt
TRBV13	NA	NA	TRBJ1-1	CASRILGGRVTEAFF	TGTGCCAGCAGGATCCTCGGGGGCAGGGTCACTGAAGCTTTCTTT
TRBV7-8	NA	many	TRBJ2-4	CASSLRSNWDIQYF	TGTGCCAGCAGCTTAAGGTCTAACTGGGACATTCAGTACTTC
TRBV7-9	NA	few	TRBJ1-3	CASRPGEGGNTIYF	TGTGCCAGCAGACCAGGGGAGGGTGGAAACACCATATATTTT
TRBV6-5	NA	NA	TRBJ1-5	CASSYDRNQPQHF	TGTGCCAGCAGTTACGACCGCAATCAGCCCCAGCATTTT
TRBV7-2	NA	NA	TRBJ2-2	CASSLIQANTGELFF	TGTGCCAGCAGCTTAATACAGGCGAACACCGGGGAGCTGTTTTTT
TRBV4-1	NA	few	TRBJ1-2	CASSQGDGRIGYTF	TGCGCCAGCAGCCAAGGGGATGGACGGATTGGCTACACCTTC
TRBV7-2	TRBD1	few	TRBJ1-5	CASSLGDRGQPQHF	TGTGCCAGCAGCTTAGGGGACAGGGGCCAGCCCCAGCATTTT
TRBV3-1	TRBD2	NA	TRBJ2-3	CASTRGGGAGNTQYF	TGTGCCAGCACCAGAGGCGGGGGGGCTGGGAATACGCAGTATTTT
TRBV5-1	TRBD1	few	TRBJ1-1	CASSSRTGGLRMNTEAFF	TGCGCCAGCAGCTCCCGGACAGGGGGCTTGCGGATGAACACTGAAGCTTTCTTT
TRBV2	NA	NA	TRBJ1-2	CASSGVTTPEGYGYTF	TGTGCCAGCAGTGGTGTGACAACTCCTGAGGGGTATGGCTACACCTTC
TRBV6-2/TRBV6-3	NA	NA	TRBJ1-1	CASSYGGGTEAFF	TGTGCCAGCAGTTACGGGGGTGGCACTGAAGCTTTCTTT
TRBV5-1	NA	few	TRBJ1-1	CASSLYVGDTEAFF	TGCGCCAGCAGCTTGTACGTGGGGGACACTGAAGCTTTCTTT
TRBV29-1	NA	once	TRBJ2-3	CSVLPGEVVTDTQYF	TGCAGCGTTTTGCCAGGGGAGGTGGTCACAGATACGCAGTATTTT
TRBV2	TRBD1	few	TRBJ1-5	CASKSQGAGNQPQHF	TGTGCCAGCAAATCACAGGGGGCTGGCAATCAGCCCCAGCATTTT
TRBV12-3/TRBV12-4	NA	NA	TRBJ1-1	CASSFSGVGINTEAFF	TGTGCCAGCAGTTTCTCGGGGGTAGGGATAAACACTGAAGCTTTCTTT
TRBV4-3	NA	many	TRBJ1-3	CASSQARRFTGNTIYF	TGCGCCAGCAGCCAAGCCAGGCGATTTACGGGAAACACCATATATTTT